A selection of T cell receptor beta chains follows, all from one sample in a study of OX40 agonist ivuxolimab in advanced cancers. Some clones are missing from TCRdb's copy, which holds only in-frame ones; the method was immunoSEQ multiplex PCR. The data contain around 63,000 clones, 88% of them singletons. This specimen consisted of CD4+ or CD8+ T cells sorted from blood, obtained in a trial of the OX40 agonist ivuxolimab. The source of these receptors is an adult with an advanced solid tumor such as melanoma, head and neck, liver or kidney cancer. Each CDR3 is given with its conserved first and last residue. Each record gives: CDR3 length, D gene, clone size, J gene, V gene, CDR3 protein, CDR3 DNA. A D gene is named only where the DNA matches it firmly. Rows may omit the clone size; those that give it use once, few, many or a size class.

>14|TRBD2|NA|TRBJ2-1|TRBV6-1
CASGLAGGRNEQFF
TGTGCCAGCGGGCTTGCGGGAGGACGGAATGAGCAGTTCTTC
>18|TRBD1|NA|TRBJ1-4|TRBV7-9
CASSFSAGGDPRDEKLFF
TGTGCCAGCAGCTTTTCAGCAGGGGGGGACCCGAGGGATGAAAAACTGTTTTTT
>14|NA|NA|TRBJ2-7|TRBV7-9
CASSLRREPYEQYF
TGTGCCAGCAGCTTGCGCAGGGAGCCCTACGAGCAGTACTTC
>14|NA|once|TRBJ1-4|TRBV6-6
CASSYGRDGEKLFF
TGTGCCAGCAGTTACGGCAGGGACGGTGAAAAACTGTTTTTT
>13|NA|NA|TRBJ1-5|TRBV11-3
CASSSRSNQPQHF
TGTGCCAGCAGTAGTAGGAGCAATCAGCCCCAGCATTTT
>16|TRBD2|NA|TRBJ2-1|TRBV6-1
CASSEAGTSGKEKQFF
TGTGCCAGCAGTGAAGCGGGGACTAGCGGGAAGGAAAAGCAGTTCTTC
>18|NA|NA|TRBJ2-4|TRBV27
CASSKKGGVRIAKNIQYF
TGTGCCAGCAGCAAGAAAGGCGGGGTTCGAATAGCCAAAAACATTCAGTACTTC
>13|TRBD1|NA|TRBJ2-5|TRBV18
CASSPGQQETQYF
TGTGCCAGCTCACCGGGACAGCAAGAGACCCAGTACTTC
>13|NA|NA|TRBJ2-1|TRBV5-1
CASSLGAYNEQFF
TGCGCCAGCAGCTTAGGGGCCTACAATGAGCAGTTCTTC
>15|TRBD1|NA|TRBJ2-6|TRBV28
CASSRQGAGANVLTF
TGTGCCAGCAGCAGACAGGGCGCTGGGGCCAACGTCCTGACTTTC
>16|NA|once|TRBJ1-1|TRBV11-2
CASSLRFGERNTEAFF
TGTGCCAGCAGCTTACGGTTCGGAGAACGGAACACTGAAGCTTTCTTT
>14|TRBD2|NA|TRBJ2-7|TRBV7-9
CASSSSGSSNEQYF
TGTGCCAGCAGCTCTAGCGGGAGTTCGAACGAGCAGTACTTC
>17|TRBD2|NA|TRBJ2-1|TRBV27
CASSFLLSSGRAVEQFF
TGTGCCAGCAGTTTTTTATTGTCTAGCGGGAGGGCCGTCGAGCAGTTCTTC
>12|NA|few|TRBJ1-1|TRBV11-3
CASGQSRDEAFF
TGTGCCAGCGGACAGAGCCGAGATGAAGCTTTCTTT
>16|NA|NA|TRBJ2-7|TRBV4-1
CASSQVPGYNSYEQYF
TGCGCCAGCAGCCAAGTTCCCGGCTACAACTCCTACGAGCAGTACTTC
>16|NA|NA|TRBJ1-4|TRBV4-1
CASSQGSLATNEKLFF
TGCGCCAGCAGCCAAGGGTCCCTTGCAACTAATGAAAAACTGTTTTTT
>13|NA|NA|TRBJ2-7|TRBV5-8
CASSLTWAYEQYF
TGTGCCAGCAGCTTAACGTGGGCCTACGAGCAGTACTTC
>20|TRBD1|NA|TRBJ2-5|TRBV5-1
CASRGSGGGTGGRILETQYF
TGCGCCAGCAGGGGCTCAGGCGGGGGGACAGGGGGCCGTATATTGGAGACCCAGTACTTC
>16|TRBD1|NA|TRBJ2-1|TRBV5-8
CASSRGQVPSYNEQFF
TGTGCCAGCAGTAGGGGGCAGGTACCCTCCTACAATGAGCAGTTCTTC
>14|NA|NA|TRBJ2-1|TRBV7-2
CASSLTGTYNEQFF
TGTGCCAGCAGCTTAACGGGTACTTACAATGAGCAGTTCTTC
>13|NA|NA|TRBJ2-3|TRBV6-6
CASTQPTTDTQYF
TGTGCCAGCACCCAGCCCACCACAGATACGCAGTATTTT
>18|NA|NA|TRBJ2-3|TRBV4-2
CASSQAWITGSSTDTQYF
TGTGCCAGCAGCCAAGCTTGGATCACCGGGTCTAGCACAGATACGCAGTATTTT
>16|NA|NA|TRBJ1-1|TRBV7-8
CASSSGSSGMNTEAFF
TGTGCCAGCAGCTCAGGGTCCTCGGGGATGAACACTGAAGCTTTCTTT
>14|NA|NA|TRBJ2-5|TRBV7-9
CASSSQGYQETQYF
TGTGCCAGCAGCTCCCAGGGGTACCAAGAGACCCAGTACTTC
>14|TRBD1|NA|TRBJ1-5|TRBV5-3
CARSDRGACQPQHF
TGTGCCAGAAGCGACAGGGGTGCCTGTCAGCCCCAGCATTTT
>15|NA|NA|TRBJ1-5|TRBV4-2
CASSQFVDSSQPQHF
TGTGCCAGCAGCCAATTCGTTGATTCCAGTCAGCCCCAGCATTTT
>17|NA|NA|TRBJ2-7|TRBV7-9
CASSSKTRGPAVHEQYF
TGTGCCAGCAGCTCCAAAACCAGGGGACCCGCGGTCCACGAGCAGTACTTC
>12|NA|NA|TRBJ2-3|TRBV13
CASSLGTDTQYF
TGTGCCAGCAGCTTGGGCACAGATACGCAGTATTTT
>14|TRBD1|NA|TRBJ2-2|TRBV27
CASGGQGARGELFF
TGTGCCAGCGGGGGACAGGGGGCGCGTGGGGAGCTGTTTTTT
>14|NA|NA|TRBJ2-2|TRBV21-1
CASSDLGQFGELFF
TGTGCCAGCAGCGACCTCGGACAGTTCGGGGAGCTGTTTTTT
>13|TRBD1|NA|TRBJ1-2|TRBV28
CASSLGTGAGYTF
TGTGCCAGCAGTTTAGGTACAGGGGCTGGCTACACCTTC
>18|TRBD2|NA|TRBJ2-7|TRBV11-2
CASSLGGTSGGGSYEQYF
TGTGCCAGCAGCCTAGGAGGGACTAGCGGAGGAGGGTCCTACGAGCAGTACTTC
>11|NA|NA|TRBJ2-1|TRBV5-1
CASSSHNEQFF
TGCGCCAGCAGCTCCCACAATGAGCAGTTCTTC
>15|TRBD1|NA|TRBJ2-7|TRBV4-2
CASSLTTGVAYEQYF
TGTGCCAGCAGCTTGACGACAGGGGTCGCCTACGAGCAGTACTTC
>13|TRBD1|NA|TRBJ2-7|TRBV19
CASSIGTGGEQYF
TGTGCCAGTAGTATCGGGACAGGGGGCGAGCAGTACTTC
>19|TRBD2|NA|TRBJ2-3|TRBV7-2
CASSLAGLAGKSSTDTQYF
TGTGCCAGCAGCCTAGCTGGGCTAGCGGGGAAGTCTAGCACAGATACGCAGTATTTT
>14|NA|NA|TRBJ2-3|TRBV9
CASSVGVDTDTQYF
TGTGCCAGCAGCGTAGGGGTTGACACAGATACGCAGTATTTT
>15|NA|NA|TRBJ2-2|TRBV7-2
CASSWAGLGTGELFF
TGTGCCAGCAGCTGGGCGGGACTGGGAACCGGGGAGCTGTTTTTT
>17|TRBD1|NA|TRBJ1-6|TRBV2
CASSGDRRSSYNSPLHF
TGTGCCAGCAGCGGGGACAGGCGGAGCTCCTATAATTCACCCCTCCACTTT
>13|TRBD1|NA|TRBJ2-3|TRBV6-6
CASSRQGADTQYF
TGTGCCAGCAGCCGACAGGGAGCAGATACGCAGTATTTT
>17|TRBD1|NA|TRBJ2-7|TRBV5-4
CASSWGTGGVRSYEQYF
TGTGCCAGCAGCTGGGGGACAGGGGGCGTCCGTTCCTACGAGCAGTACTTC
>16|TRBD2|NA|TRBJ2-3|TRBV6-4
CASSLLAGGNTDTQYF
TGTGCCAGCAGCCTGCTAGCGGGAGGGAACACAGATACGCAGTATTTT
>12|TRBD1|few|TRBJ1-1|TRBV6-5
CASTDRGLRAFF
TGTGCCAGCACCGACAGGGGGCTTAGGGCTTTCTTT
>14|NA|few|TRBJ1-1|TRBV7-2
CASSLMGTNTEAFF
TGTGCCAGCAGCTTAATGGGGACGAACACTGAAGCTTTCTTT
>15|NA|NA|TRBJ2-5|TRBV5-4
CASSPGTPVGETQYF
TGTGCCAGCAGTCCCGGGACTCCCGTGGGAGAGACCCAGTACTTC